The present entry profiles one TCR beta chain with its context. The sample is drawn from a study of blood T cell repertoires in COVID-19. Study information: PBMCs, B-cell-depleted T cells, or T cells provided the cDNA or gDNA that made up the material.

The germline gives CDR1 PRHDT, CDR2 FYEKMQ (reference sequence). The CDR3 consists of 17 residues. After removal of 3 bases from V and 5 bases from J, the junction contained 15 bases not matched to a gene. Profiling relied on immunoSEQ multiplex PCR, and the TCRdb table lists in-frame clones only, not all of them. The data hold 130,000 or so clones, with approximately 81% observed a single time. Sequencing was carried out using peripheral blood. The V call is TRBV13, the J call TRBJ2-5, with TRBD1 identical over 7 bases. This receptor was obtained from a man aged 60 to 75 with acute or convalescent COVID-19. The CDR3 region has the DNA TGTGCCAGCAGCTTCCCTCGACAGGGCTCCTCGGGGGAGACCCAGTACTTC. Translated, it gives CASSFPRQGSSGETQYF.